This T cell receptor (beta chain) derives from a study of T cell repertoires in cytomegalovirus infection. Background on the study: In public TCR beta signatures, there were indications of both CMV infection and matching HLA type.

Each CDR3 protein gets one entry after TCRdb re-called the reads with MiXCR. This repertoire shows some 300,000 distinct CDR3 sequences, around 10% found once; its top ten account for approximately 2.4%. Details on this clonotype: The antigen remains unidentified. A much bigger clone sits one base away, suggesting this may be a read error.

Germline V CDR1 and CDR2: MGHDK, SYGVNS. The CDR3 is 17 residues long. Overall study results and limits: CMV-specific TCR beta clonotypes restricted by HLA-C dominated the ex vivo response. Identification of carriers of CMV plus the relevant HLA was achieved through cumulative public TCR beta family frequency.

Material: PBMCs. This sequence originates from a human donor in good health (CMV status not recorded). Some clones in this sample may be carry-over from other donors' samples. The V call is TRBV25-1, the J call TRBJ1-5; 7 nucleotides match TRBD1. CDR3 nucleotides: TGTGCCATCAGTGGGGATATGGCCGGGACAGAAGCGGGGCCCCAGCATTTT. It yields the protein CAISGDMAGTEAGPQHF.